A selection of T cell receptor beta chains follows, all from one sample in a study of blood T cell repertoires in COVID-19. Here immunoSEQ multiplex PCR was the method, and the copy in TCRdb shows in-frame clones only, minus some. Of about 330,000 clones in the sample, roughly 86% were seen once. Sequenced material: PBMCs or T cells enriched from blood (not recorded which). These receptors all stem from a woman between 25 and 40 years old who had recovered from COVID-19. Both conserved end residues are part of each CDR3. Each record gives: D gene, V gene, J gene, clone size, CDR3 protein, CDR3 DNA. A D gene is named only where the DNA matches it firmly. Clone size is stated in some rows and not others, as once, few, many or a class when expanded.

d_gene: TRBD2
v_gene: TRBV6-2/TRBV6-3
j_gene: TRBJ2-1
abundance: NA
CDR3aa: CASSHLSTSGAPYNEQFF
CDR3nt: TGTGCCAGCAGCCACCTCTCGACTAGCGGGGCACCCTACAATGAGCAGTTCTTC

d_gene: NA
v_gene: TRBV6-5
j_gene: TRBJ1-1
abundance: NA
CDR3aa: CASSYLNPRDTEAFF
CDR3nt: TGTGCCAGCAGTTATTTAAACCCCAGGGACACTGAAGCTTTCTTT

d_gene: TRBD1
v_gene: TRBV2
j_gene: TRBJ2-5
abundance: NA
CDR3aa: CASSDTGTGGQETQYF
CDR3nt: TGTGCCAGCAGTGACACCGGGACAGGGGGCCAAGAGACCCAGTACTTC

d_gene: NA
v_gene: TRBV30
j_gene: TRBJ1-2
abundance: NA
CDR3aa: CAWRDLVDTHNYGYTF
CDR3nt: TGTGCCTGGAGGGATCTGGTGGACACACACAACTATGGCTACACCTTC

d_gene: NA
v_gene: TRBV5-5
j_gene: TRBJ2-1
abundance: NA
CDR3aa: CASVQTWSSYNEQFF
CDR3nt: TGTGCCAGCGTCCAGACGTGGAGCTCCTACAATGAGCAGTTCTTC

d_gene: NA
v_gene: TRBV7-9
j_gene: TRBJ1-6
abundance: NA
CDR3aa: CASSPTLANSPLHF
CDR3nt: TGTGCCAGCAGCCCCACCCTGGCTAATTCACCCCTCCACTTT

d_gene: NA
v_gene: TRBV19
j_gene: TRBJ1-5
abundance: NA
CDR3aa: CASRKQGWANNQPQHF
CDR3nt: TGTGCCAGTAGAAAGCAGGGATGGGCTAACAATCAGCCCCAGCATTTT

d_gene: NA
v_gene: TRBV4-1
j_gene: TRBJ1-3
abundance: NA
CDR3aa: CASSQASFRGSGNTIYF
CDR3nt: TGCGCCAGCAGCCAAGCTTCTTTCAGGGGCTCTGGAAACACCATATATTTT

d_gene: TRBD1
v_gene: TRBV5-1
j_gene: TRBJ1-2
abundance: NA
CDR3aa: CASSFGTGDYGYTF
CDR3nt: TGCGCCAGCAGCTTCGGGACAGGGGACTATGGCTACACCTTC

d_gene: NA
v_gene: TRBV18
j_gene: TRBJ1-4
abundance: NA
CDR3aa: CASSKQGPEKLFF
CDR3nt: TGTGCCAGCTCCAAACAGGGCCCTGAAAAACTGTTTTTT

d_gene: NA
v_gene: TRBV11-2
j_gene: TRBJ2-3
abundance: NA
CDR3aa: CASSLDPRTRYTDTQYF
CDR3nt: TGTGCCAGCAGCTTAGATCCTCGGACAAGATACACAGATACGCAGTATTTT

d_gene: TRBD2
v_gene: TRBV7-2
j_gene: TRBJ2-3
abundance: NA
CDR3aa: CASSLTSGGFPDTQYF
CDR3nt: TGTGCCAGCAGCCTAACTAGCGGGGGGTTCCCGGATACGCAGTATTTT

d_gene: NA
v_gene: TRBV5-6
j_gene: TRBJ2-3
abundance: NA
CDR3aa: CASTDPRRLSTDTQYF
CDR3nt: TGTGCCAGCACCGACCCCCGCAGGCTCAGCACAGATACGCAGTATTTT

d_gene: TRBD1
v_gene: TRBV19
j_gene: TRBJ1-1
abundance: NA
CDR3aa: CASSAGTGAPEAFF
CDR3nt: TGTGCCAGTAGTGCCGGGACAGGGGCCCCTGAAGCTTTCTTT

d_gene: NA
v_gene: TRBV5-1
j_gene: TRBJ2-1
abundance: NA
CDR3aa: CASSLALNYNEQFF
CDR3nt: TGCGCCAGCAGCTTGGCCCTTAACTACAATGAGCAGTTCTTC

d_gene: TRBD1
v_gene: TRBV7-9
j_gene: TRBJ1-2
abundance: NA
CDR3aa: CASSFRDRGHGYTF
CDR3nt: TGTGCCAGCAGCTTTCGGGACAGGGGGCATGGCTACACCTTC

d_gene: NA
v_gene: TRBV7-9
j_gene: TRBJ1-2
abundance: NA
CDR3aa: CASSLAFVQGYYGYTF
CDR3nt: TGTGCCAGCAGCTTAGCTTTCGTACAGGGCTACTATGGCTACACCTTC

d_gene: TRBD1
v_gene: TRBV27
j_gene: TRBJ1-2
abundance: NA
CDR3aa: CASSPTTGGGGYGYTF
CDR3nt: TGTGCCAGCAGTCCGACGACAGGGGGCGGGGGTTATGGCTACACCTTC

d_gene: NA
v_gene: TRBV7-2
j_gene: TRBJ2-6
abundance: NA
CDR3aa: CASSLIGTGSGGANVLTF
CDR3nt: TGTGCCAGCAGCTTAATCGGGACTGGGTCGGGGGGGGCCAACGTCCTGACTTTC

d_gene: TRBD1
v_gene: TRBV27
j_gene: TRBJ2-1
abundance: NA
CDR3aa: CASSRTDREADNEQFF
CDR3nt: TGTGCCAGCAGTCGGACGGACAGGGAAGCTGACAATGAGCAGTTCTTC

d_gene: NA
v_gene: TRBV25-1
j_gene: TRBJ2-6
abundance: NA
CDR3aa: CAILPRGPSSGANVLTF
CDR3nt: TGTGCCATCTTGCCCAGGGGCCCCAGCTCTGGGGCCAACGTCCTGACTTTC

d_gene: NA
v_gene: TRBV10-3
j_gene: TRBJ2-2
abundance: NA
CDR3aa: CAISGPRGTGELFF
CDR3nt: TGTGCCATCAGTGGTCCCAGGGGCACCGGGGAGCTGTTTTTT

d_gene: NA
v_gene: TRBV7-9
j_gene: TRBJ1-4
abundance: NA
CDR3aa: CTSSPYGGDEKLFF
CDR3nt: TGTACCAGCAGCCCATACGGGGGAGATGAAAAACTGTTTTTT

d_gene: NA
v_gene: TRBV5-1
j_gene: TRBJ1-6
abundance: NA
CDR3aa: CASRVGQAYNSPLHF
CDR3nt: TGCGCCAGCAGAGTTGGGCAGGCCTATAATTCACCCCTCCACTTT

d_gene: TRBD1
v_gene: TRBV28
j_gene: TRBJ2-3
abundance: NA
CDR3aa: CASSSGQGGPDTQYF
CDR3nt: TGTGCCAGCAGCTCCGGACAGGGGGGTCCAGATACGCAGTATTTT

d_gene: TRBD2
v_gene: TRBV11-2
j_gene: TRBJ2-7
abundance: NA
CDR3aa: CASSLRGVDGEQYF
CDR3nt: TGTGCCAGCAGCCTCCGGGGGGTTGACGGGGAGCAGTACTTC

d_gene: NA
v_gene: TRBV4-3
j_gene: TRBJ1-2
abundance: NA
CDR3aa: CASSSAPGATYGYTF
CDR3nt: TGCGCCAGCAGCTCCGCTCCAGGGGCTACCTATGGCTACACCTTC

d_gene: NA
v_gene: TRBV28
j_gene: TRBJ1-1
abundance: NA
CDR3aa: CASSSLQDKAFF
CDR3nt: TGTGCCAGCAGTTCGCTACAGGACAAAGCTTTCTTT

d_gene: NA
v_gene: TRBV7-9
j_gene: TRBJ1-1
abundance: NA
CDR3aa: CANSLVLANAEAFF
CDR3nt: TGTGCCAACAGCTTAGTTCTTGCTAACGCTGAAGCTTTCTTT

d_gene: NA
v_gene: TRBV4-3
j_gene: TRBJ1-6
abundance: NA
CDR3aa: CASSPEGRVSPLHF
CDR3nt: TGCGCCAGCAGCCCCGAAGGGAGGGTCTCACCCCTCCACTTT

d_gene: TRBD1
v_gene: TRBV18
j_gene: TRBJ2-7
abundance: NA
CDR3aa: CASSPGTADTYEQYF
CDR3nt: TGTGCCAGCTCACCCGGGACAGCGGATACCTACGAGCAGTACTTC

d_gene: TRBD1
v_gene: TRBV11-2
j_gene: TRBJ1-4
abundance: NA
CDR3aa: CASSLGRSQGASVGKLFF
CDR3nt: TGTGCCAGCAGCTTAGGACGTTCACAGGGGGCCAGTGTAGGAAAACTGTTTTTT

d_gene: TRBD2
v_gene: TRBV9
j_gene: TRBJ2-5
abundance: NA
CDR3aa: CASSFGPTGREETQYF
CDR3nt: TGTGCCAGCAGCTTTGGCCCGACTGGGCGGGAGGAGACCCAGTACTTC

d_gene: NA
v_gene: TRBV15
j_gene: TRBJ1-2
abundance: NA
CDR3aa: CATSREQGGYTF
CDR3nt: TGTGCCACCAGCAGAGAACAGGGTGGCTACACCTTC

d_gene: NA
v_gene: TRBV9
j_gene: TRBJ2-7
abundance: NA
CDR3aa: CASSVSPGEQYF
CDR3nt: TGTGCCAGCAGCGTTTCCCCGGGAGAGCAGTACTTC

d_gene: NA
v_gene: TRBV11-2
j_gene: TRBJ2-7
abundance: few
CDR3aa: CASSSGTFSYEQYF
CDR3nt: TGTGCCAGCAGCTCCGGGACATTCTCCTACGAGCAGTACTTC

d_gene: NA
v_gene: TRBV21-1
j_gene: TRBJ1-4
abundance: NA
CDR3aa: CASSTRGQGNEKLFF
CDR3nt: TGTGCCAGCAGCACCCGAGGACAAGGTAATGAAAAACTGTTTTTT

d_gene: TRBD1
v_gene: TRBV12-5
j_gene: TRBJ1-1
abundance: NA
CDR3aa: CASGPDRGHTEAFF
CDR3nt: TGTGCTAGTGGTCCTGACAGGGGGCACACTGAAGCTTTCTTT

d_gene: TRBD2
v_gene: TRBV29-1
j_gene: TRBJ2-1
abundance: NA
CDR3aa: CSDKTSDSYNEQFF
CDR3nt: TGCAGCGACAAGACTAGCGACTCCTACAATGAGCAGTTCTTC

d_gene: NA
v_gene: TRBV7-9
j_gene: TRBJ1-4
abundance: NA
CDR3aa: CASSLYFYGGATNEKLFF
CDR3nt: TGTGCCAGCAGCTTATATTTTTACGGGGGGGCAACTAATGAAAAACTGTTTTTT

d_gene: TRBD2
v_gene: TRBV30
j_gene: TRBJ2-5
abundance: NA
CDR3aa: CAWASGWYQETQYF
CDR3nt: TGTGCCTGGGCTAGCGGTTGGTACCAAGAGACCCAGTACTTC

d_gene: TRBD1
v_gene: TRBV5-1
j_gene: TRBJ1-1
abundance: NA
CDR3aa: CASSFGTGLEGTEAFF
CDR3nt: TGCGCCAGCAGCTTTGGGACAGGGTTAGAGGGCACTGAAGCTTTCTTT

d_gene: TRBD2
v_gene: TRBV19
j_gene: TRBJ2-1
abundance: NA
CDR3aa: CASSTYRGGIYNEQFF
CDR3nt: TGTGCCAGTAGTACATACCGCGGGGGGATTTACAATGAGCAGTTCTTC

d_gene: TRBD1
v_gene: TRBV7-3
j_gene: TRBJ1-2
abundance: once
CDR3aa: CASSPLGGSDYGYTF
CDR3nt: TGTGCCAGCAGTCCTCTAGGGGGCTCGGACTATGGCTACACCTTC

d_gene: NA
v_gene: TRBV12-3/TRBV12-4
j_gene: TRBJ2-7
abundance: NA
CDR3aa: CASSLPQGYEQYF
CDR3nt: TGTGCCAGCAGTCTCCCACAGGGCTACGAGCAGTACTTC

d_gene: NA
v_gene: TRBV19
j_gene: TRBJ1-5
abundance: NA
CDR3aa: CASSIGGSNQPQHF
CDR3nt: TGTGCCAGTAGTATAGGCGGGAGCAATCAGCCCCAGCATTTT

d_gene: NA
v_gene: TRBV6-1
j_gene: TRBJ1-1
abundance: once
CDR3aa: CASSEARRGTEAFF
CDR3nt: TGTGCCAGCAGTGAAGCGCGAAGGGGCACTGAAGCTTTCTTT

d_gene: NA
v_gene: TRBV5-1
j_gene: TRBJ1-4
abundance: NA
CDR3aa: CASSLERGTEKLFF
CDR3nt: TGCGCCAGCAGCTTGGAAAGGGGAACAGAAAAACTGTTTTTT

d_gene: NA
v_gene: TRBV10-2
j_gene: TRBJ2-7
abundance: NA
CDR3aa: CASRDRTYEQYF
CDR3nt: TGCGCCAGCAGGGACAGAACCTACGAGCAGTACTTC

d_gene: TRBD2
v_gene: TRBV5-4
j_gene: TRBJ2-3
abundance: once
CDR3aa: CASSQLGLAGGGRSDTQYF
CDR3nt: TGTGCCAGCAGCCAACTGGGTCTAGCGGGGGGGGGTCGGTCAGATACGCAGTATTTT

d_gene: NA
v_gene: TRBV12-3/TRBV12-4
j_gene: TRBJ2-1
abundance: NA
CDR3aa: CASRRGSGEQFF
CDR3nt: TGTGCCAGCAGGAGGGGGAGCGGTGAGCAGTTCTTC

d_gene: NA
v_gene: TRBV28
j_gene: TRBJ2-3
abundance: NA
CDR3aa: CASSLDAGTDTQYF
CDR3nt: TGTGCCAGCAGTTTAGACGCGGGCACAGATACGCAGTATTTT

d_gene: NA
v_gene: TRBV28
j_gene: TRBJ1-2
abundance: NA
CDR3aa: CASSFGTNYGYTF
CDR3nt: TGTGCCAGCAGTTTCGGGACAAACTATGGCTACACCTTC

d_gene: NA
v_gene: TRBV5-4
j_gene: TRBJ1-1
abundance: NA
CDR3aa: CASSSYNTGLNTEAFF
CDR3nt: TGTGCCAGCAGCTCATATAATACAGGGCTGAACACTGAAGCTTTCTTT